This entry concerns a single TCR beta chain. Participants were aged about 18 to 89 years from approximately 25 US areas. Germline CDR1 and CDR2: LGHDT and YNNKEL (reference sequence). CDR3 size: 14 residues. V lost 1 base and J 6 bases, leaving 10 bases between the germline ends. This entry belongs to a study of blood T cell repertoires in COVID-19. Profiled with immunoSEQ multiplex PCR; TCRdb holds only in-frame clones, not every one. The sample has just over 250,000 clones, around 84% seen once. This TCR was recovered from a man younger than 45 with acute COVID-19. This rearrangement joins TRBV3-1 (or the pseudogene TRBV3-2) to TRBJ2-1; possibly TRBD1 for D (6 bases). The sample comprised PBMCs or T cells enriched from blood (not recorded which). This CDR3 reads CASSQGTASNEQFF. For the CDR3, the DNA is TGTGCCAGCAGCCAAGGGACAGCCTCCAATGAGCAGTTCTTC.